This T cell receptor beta chain was profiled in a study of OX40 agonist ivuxolimab in advanced cancers. About the research overall: Those treated in dose escalation had hepatocellular carcinoma, melanoma, renal cell cancer or head and neck cancer. Cohort: around 79% men, mean age 60, aged roughly 23 to 90.

Using immunoSEQ multiplex PCR, the repertoire was profiled, and TCRdb retains in-frame clones only, with some absent. There are 45,000 to 50,000 clones in the sample; around 92% occur only once, and about an eighth lies in the top ten. V lost 4 bases to trimming and J lost 5 bases, with 3 bases between them. The CDR3 loop spans 10 amino acids. Germline values: CDR1 SNHLY, CDR2 FYNNEI. In regard to this clone: Antigen: not known.

Autoimmune disease history or systemic immunosuppression barred patients. Study-wide points: In the 0.1 to 3.0 mg/kg range, CD4+ and CD8+ blood T cells had expanded clonally by week 6.

The V call is TRBV2, the J call TRBJ2-7; D uncertain. The sequencing here drew on CD4+ or CD8+ T cells sorted from blood, taken in a trial of the OX40 agonist ivuxolimab. The clonotype was recovered from an adult with an advanced solid tumor such as melanoma, head and neck, liver or kidney cancer. The DNA for the CDR3 is TGTGCCAGCAGTGTCAACGAGCAGTACTTC. Amino acid sequence: CASSVNEQYF.